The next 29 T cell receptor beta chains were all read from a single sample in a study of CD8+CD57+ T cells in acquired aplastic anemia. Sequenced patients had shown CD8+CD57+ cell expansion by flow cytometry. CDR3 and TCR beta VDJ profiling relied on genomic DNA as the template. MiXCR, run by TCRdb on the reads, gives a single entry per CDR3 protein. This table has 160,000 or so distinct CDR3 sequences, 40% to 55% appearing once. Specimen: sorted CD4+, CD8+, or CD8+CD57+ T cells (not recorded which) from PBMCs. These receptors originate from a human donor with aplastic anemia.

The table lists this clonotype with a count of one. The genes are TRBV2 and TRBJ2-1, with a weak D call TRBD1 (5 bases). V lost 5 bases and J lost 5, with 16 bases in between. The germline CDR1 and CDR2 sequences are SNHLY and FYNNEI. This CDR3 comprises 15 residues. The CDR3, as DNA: TGTGCCAGCAGTCGATTAGGACAACTGAACAATGAGCAGTTCTTC. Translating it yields CASSRLGQLNNEQFF.

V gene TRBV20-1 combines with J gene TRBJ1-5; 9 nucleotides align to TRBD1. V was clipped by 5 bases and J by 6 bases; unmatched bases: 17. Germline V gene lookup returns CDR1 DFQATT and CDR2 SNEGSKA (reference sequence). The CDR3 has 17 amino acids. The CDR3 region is CSARMPGQGFASQPQHF. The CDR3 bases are TGCAGTGCTCGGATGCCGGGACAGGGTTTCGCGTCTCAGCCCCAGCATTTT.

The CDR3 sequence is CASSGMAGNQPQHF. Here the CDR3 DNA reads TGTGCCAGCAGTGGTATGGCAGGGAATCAGCCCCAGCATTTT. This chain links TRBV25-1 with TRBJ1-5, with a possible D match to TRBD1 (5 bases). There are 14 residues in the CDR3. Trimming took 4 bases from V and 4 from J, leaving 11 bases between them. Germline V gene data show CDR1 as MGHDK and CDR2 as SYGVNS.

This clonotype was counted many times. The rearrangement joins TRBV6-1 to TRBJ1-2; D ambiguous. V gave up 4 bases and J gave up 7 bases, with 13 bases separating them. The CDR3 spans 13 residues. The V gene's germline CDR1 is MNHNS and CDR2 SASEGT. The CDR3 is CASSAEGKGGYTF. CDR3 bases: TGTGCCAGCAGTGCAGAAGGGAAAGGTGGCTACACCTTC.

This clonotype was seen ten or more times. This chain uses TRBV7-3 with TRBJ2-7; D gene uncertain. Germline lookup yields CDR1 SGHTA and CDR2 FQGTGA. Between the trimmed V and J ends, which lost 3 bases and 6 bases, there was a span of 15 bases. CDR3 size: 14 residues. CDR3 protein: CASSLSTLVGEQYF. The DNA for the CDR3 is TGTGCCAGCAGCTTGTCGACCCTCGTCGGCGAGCAGTACTTC.

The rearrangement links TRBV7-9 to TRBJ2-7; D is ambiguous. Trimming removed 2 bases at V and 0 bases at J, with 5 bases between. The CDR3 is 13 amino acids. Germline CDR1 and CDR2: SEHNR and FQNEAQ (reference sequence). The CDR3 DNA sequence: TGTGCCAGCAGCTTACTGGGCTCCTACGAGCAGTACTTC. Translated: CASSLLGSYEQYF.

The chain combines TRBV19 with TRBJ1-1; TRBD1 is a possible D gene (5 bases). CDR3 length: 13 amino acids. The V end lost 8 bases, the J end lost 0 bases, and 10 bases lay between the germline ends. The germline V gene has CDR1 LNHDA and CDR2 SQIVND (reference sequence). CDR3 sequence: CASLGAMNTEAFF. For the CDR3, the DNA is TGTGCCAGTTTAGGGGCGATGAACACTGAAGCTTTCTTT.

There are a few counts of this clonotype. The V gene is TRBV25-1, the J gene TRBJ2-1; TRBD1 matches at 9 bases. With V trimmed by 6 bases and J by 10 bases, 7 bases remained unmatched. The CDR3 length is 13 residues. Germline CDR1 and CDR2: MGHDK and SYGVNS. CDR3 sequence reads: CASRHGTGNEQFF. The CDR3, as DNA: TGTGCCAGCAGACATGGGACAGGGAACGAGCAGTTCTTC.

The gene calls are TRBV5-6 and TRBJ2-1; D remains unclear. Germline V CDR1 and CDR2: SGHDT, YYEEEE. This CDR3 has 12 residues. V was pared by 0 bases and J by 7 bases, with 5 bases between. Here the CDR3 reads CASSLVRNEQFF. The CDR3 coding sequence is TGTGCCAGCAGCTTGGTGCGGAATGAGCAGTTCTTC.

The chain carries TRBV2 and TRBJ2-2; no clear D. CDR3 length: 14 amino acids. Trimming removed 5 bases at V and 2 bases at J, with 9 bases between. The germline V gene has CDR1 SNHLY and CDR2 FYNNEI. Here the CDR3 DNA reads TGTGCCAGCAGTATCAAGACAAACACCGGGGAGCTGTTTTTT. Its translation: CASSIKTNTGELFF. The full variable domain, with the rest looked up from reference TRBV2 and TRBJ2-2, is EPEVTQTPSHQVTQMGQEVILRCVPISNHLYFYWYRQILGQKVEFLVSFYNNEISEKSEIFDDQFSVERPDGSNFTLKIRSTKLEDSAMYFCASSIKTNTGELFFGEGSRLTVL.

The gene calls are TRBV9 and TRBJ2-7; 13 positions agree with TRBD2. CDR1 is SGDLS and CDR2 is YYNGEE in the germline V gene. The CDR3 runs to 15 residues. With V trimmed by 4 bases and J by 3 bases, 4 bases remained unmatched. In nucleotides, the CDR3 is TGTGCCAGCAGCACAGGGACTAGCGGGAACTACGAGCAGTACGTC. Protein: CASSTGTSGNYEQYV.

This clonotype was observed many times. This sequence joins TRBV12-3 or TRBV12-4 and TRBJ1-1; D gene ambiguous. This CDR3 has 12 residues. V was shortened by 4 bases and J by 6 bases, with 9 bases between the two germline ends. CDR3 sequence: CASSSEVAEAFF. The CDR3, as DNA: TGTGCCAGCAGTTCTGAGGTCGCTGAAGCTTTCTTT.

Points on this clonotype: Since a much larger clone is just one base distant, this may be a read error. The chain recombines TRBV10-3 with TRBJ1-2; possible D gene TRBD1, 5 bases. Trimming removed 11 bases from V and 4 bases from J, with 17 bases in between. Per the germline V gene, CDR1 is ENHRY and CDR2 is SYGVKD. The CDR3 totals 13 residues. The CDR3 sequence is CACRYGGSYGYTF. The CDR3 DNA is TGTGCCTGCAGATACGGGGGTAGCTATGGCTACACCTTC.

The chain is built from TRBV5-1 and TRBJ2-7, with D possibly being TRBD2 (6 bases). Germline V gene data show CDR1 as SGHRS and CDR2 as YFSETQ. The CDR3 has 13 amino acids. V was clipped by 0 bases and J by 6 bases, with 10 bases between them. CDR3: CASSLGREREQYF. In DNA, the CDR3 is TGCGCCAGCAGCTTGGGGCGGGAACGCGAGCAGTACTTC. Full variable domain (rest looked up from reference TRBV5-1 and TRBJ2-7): KAGVTQTPRYLIKTRGQQVTLSCSPISGHRSVSWYQQTPGQGLQFLFEYFSETQRNKGNFPGRFSGRQFSNSRSEMNVSTLELGDSALYLCASSLGREREQYFGPGTRLTVT.

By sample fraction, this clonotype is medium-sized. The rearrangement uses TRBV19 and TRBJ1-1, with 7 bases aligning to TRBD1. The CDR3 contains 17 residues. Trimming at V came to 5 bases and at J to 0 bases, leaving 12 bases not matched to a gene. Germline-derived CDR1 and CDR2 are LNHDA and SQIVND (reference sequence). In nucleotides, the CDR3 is TGTGCCAGTAGTGCCTCCTCGGGACAGTCGATGAACACTGAAGCTTTCTTT. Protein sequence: CASSASSGQSMNTEAFF.

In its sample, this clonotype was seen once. The CDR3 DNA follows: TGTGCCAGCAGCTCACAGATCAACACTGAAGCTTTCTTT. As protein: CASSSQINTEAFF. The chain links TRBV9 to TRBJ1-1, with D uncertain. Germline V lookup: CDR1 SGDLS, CDR2 YYNGEE. Trimming removed 4 bases from V and 2 bases from J, with 9 bases in between. This CDR3 comprises 13 residues. Full variable domain (remainder filled in from reference TRBV9 and TRBJ1-1): DSGVTQTPKHLITATGQRVTLRCSPRSGDLSVYWYQQSLDQGLQFLIQYYNGEERAKGNILERFSAQQFPDLHSELNLSSLELGDSALYFCASSSQINTEAFFGQGTRLTVV.

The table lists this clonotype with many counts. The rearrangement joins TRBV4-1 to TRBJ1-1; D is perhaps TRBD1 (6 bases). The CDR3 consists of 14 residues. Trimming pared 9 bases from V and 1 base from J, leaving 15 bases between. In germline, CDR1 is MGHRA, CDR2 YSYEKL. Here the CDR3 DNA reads TGCGCCAGTCGGGGGCCTCTAAAGAACACTGAAGCTTTCTTT. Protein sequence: CASRGPLKNTEAFF.

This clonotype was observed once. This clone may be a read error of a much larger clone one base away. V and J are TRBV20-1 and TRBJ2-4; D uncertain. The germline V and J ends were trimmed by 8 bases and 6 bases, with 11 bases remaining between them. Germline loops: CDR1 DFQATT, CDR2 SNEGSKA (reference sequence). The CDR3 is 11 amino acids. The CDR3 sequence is CSPLVRNIQYF. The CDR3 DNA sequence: TGCAGTCCTTTAGTGAGAAACATTCAGTACTTC.

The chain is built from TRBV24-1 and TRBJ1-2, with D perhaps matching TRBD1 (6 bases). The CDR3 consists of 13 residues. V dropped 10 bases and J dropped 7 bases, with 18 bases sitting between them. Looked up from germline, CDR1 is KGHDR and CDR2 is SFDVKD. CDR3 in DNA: TGTGCCACAGGGGGACCCGAGCGGGGTGGCTACACCTTC. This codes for CATGGPERGGYTF.

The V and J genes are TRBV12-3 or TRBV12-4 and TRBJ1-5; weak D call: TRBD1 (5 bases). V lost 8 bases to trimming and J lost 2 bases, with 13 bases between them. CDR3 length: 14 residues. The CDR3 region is CASVLGQGNQPQHF. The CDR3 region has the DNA TGTGCCAGCGTCCTGGGGCAGGGCAATCAGCCCCAGCATTTT.

This chain's CDR3 is CASSAPGQRYEQYF. CDR3 bases: TGTGCCAGCAGCGCCCCGGGACAGCGGTACGAGCAGTACTTC. This chain joins TRBV7-2 and TRBJ2-7; 7 nucleotides align to TRBD1. V was clipped by 5 bases and J by 4 bases; unmatched bases: 8. The length of the CDR3 is 14 residues. Germline V gene data show CDR1 as SGHTA and CDR2 as FQGNSA.

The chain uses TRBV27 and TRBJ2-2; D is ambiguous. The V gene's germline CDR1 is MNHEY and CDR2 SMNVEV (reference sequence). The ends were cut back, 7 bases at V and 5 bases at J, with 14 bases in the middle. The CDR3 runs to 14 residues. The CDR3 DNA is TGTGCCAGCATCTCCCTCGTAGGGACCGGGGAGCTGTTTTTT. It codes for CASISLVGTGELFF.

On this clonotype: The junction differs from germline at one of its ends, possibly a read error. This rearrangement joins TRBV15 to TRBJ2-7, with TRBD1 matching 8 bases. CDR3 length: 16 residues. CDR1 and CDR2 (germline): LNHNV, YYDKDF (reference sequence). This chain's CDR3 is CAISREDRDRPLEQYF. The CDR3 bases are TGTGCCATCAGCAGGGAGGATCGGGACAGGCCTCTCGAGCAGTACTTC.

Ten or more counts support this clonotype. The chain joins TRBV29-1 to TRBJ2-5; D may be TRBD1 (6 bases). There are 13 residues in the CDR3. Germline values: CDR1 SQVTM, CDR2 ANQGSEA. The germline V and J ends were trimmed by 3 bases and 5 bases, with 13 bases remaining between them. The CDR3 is CSVDQGYSETQYF. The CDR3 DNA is TGCAGCGTTGATCAGGGGTATTCGGAGACCCAGTACTTC. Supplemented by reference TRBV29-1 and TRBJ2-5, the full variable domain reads SAVISQKPSRDICQRGTSLTIQCQVDSQVTMMFWYRQQPGQSLTLIATANQGSEATYESGFVIDKFPISRPNLTFSTLTVSNMSPEDSSIYLCSVDQGYSETQYFGPGTRLLVL.

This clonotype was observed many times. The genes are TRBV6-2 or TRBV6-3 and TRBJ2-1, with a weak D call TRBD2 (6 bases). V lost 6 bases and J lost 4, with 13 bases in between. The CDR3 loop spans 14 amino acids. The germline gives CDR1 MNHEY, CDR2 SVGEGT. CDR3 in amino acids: CASSDWRGYNEQFF. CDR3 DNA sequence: TGTGCCAGCAGCGACTGGCGGGGATACAATGAGCAGTTCTTC.

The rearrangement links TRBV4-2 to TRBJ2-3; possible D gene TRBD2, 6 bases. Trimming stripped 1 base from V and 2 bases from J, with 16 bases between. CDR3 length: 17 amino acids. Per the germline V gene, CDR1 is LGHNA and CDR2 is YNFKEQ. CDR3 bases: TGTGCCAGCAGCCAAGCCGTACCGGGACTCTACACAGATACGCAGTATTTT. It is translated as CASSQAVPGLYTDTQYF.

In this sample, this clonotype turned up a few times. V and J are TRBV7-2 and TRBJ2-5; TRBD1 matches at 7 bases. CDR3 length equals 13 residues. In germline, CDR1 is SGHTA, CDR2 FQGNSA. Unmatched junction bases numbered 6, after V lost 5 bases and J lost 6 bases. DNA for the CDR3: TGTGCCAGCAGCCTCAACAGGGGCAAGACCCAGTACTTC. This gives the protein CASSLNRGKTQYF.

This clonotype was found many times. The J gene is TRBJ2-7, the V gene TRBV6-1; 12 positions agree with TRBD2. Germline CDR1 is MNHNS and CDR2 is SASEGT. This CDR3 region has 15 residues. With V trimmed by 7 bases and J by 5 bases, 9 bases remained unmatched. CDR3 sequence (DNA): TGTGCCAGCAAACAACTAGCGGGAGGTCCGCACGAGCAGTACGTC. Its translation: CASKQLAGGPHEQYV.

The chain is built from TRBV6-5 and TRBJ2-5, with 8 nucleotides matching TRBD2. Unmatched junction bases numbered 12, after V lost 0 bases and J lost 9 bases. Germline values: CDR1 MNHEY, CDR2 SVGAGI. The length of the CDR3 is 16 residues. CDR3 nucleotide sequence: TGTGCCAGCAGTTACTCGGAGTGGGCAGACGGGGGGGCCCAGTACTTC. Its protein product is CASSYSEWADGGAQYF.